The entry below describes one TCR beta chain. This sample is part of a study of identical twins. Germline CDR1 reads SEHNR; CDR2 reads FQNEAQ (reference sequence). Germline trimming cut 6 bases from V and 5 bases from J; bases unmatched to any gene: 7. This CDR3 spans 13 amino acids. The authors used template switching to add a universal primer site and gave cDNA unique molecular identifiers. TCRdb recomputed calls from the 5' RACE reads with MiXCR, one row per CDR3 protein. The data hold approximately 210,000 distinct CDR3 sequences, with approximately 15% observed a single time. These data were likewise used in another study, on T cells expressing NK-cell markers. Turning to that study: Seven sequenced donors out of eight were HCMV-seropositive, one seronegative.

This TCR came from a woman aged 18-29 years in good health. J is TRBJ2-7 and V is TRBV7-9; 7 nucleotides match TRBD2. The sequencing sample was made of CD8+ T cells sorted from blood. The CDR3 loop reads CASSLIAGDEQYF. The CDR3, as DNA: TGTGCCAGCAGTCTCATAGCGGGCGACGAGCAGTACTTC.